This is a list of T cell receptor beta chains from one sample in a study of blood T cell repertoires in COVID-19. The method was immunoSEQ multiplex PCR; TCRdb's version includes in-frame clones alone and lacks a portion of them. This table holds under 90,000 clones, 91% found once. The sequenced material came from peripheral blood. The receptors come from a man between 35 and 55 years old with COVID-19, enrolled during active disease. The CDR3 runs from the conserved cysteine through the conserved F or W. A D gene is named only where the DNA matches it firmly. A row's size may be missing; if present it is once, few, many or a size class.

TRBV6-5,NA,TRBD1,TRBJ2-3,TGTGCCAGCAAAACAGGGACAGGGTTGGAAGATACGCAGTATTTT,CASKTGTGLEDTQYF
TRBV4-2,once,TRBD2,TRBJ2-5,TGTGCCAGCAGCCAAGATATGGGCGGGGGCCAAGAGACCCAGTACTTC,CASSQDMGGGQETQYF
TRBV3-1/TRBV3-2,NA,NA,TRBJ1-4,TGTGCCAGCAGCCAAGGGCACAGTAATGAAAAACTGTTTTTT,CASSQGHSNEKLFF
TRBV5-1,once,TRBD2,TRBJ2-5,TGCGCCAGCAGCTTCGCGGGGGGAGAGGAGACCCAGTACTTC,CASSFAGGEETQYF
TRBV3-1/TRBV3-2,NA,TRBD1,TRBJ2-7,TGTGCCAGCAGCCAAGAGGGGACAGGGACTTCCGAGCAGTACTTC,CASSQEGTGTSEQYF
TRBV28,NA,NA,TRBJ1-6,TGTGCCAGCATGTTGCACAGGGTCTCCTATAATTCACCCCTCCACTTT,CASMLHRVSYNSPLHF
TRBV5-6,NA,TRBD1,TRBJ2-5,TGTGCCAGCAGCATAGGGACAGGGGGGATAGAGACCCAGTACTTC,CASSIGTGGIETQYF
TRBV28,NA,NA,TRBJ1-6,TGTGCCAGCAGTTTGTCTTGGCAGGTTGCGTATAATTCACCCCTCCACTTT,CASSLSWQVAYNSPLHF
TRBV3-1/TRBV3-2,NA,NA,TRBJ2-7,TGTGCCAGCAGCCAACCAGGTCCTACCTACGAGCAGTACTTC,CASSQPGPTYEQYF
TRBV19,once,NA,TRBJ2-2,TGTGCCAGTAGCCCCAGCAGGGGCCTGAACACCGGGGAGCTGTTTTTT,CASSPSRGLNTGELFF
TRBV7-6,NA,NA,TRBJ1-2,TGTGCCAGCACCTCCCAAAGCGGTGGATGGTATGGCTACACCTTC,CASTSQSGGWYGYTF
TRBV27,NA,TRBD1,TRBJ1-4,TGTGCCAGCAGTCCACTCAGCGACAGGGGACTTGAAAAACTGTTTTTT,CASSPLSDRGLEKLFF
TRBV10-3,NA,NA,TRBJ2-1,TGTGCCATCAGTGAGCCCACTGGTGAGCAGTTCTTC,CAISEPTGEQFF
TRBV2,NA,TRBD1,TRBJ1-6,TGTGCCAGCAGTGGGGACAGCGGTTATAATTCACCCCTCCACTTT,CASSGDSGYNSPLHF
TRBV6-5,NA,NA,TRBJ1-1,TGTGCCAGCAGTTACTCCGGGACACCAAACACTGAAGCTTTCTTT,CASSYSGTPNTEAFF
TRBV3-1/TRBV3-2,few,NA,TRBJ1-1,TGTGCCAGCAGGGATGGACAAACGAACACTGAAGCTTTCTTT,CASRDGQTNTEAFF
TRBV18,NA,NA,TRBJ2-5,TGTGCCAGCTGCAGGGGCGGGGGCCAAGAGACCCAGTACTTC,CASCRGGGQETQYF
TRBV30,NA,TRBD2,TRBJ2-3,TGTGCCTGGAGTAAGGTTAGCGGGGGAATCACAGATACGCAGTATTTT,CAWSKVSGGITDTQYF
TRBV30,NA,NA,TRBJ2-1,TGTGCCTGGAGTGTAGTCGGGTTGGGGGGCAATGAGCAGTTCTTC,CAWSVVGLGGNEQFF
TRBV3-1/TRBV3-2,NA,NA,TRBJ2-3,TGTGCCAGCAGCCAAGTAGTCACAGATACGCAGTATTTT,CASSQVVTDTQYF
TRBV11-2,NA,NA,TRBJ1-1,TGTGCCAGCAGCTTCCAGGCGAACACTGAAGCTTTCTTT,CASSFQANTEAFF
TRBV10-3,NA,NA,TRBJ1-2,TGTGCCATCAGTGAAGGGGCCCTGAACTATGGCTACACCTTC,CAISEGALNYGYTF
TRBV24-1,few,NA,TRBJ1-4,TGTGCCACCAGTGATACAGGGAGCGGAGAAAAACTGTTTTTT,CATSDTGSGEKLFF
TRBV6-1,NA,NA,TRBJ2-1,TGTGCCAGCAGTGCCCCGGGAAACGGAGCTCGAGTCTTC,CASSAPGNGARVF
TRBV3-1/TRBV3-2,NA,NA,TRBJ2-3,TGTGCCAGCACGGTAGCGTCCGGAGATACGCAGTATTTT,CASTVASGDTQYF
TRBV29-1,NA,NA,TRBJ2-1,TGCAGCGTCATGAGGGCTACCAGCTCCTACAATGAGCAGTTCTTC,CSVMRATSSYNEQFF
TRBV20-1,NA,TRBD2,TRBJ2-1,TGCAGTGCTAGTTCCAGCGGGGGGTTCTCCTACAATGAGCAGTTCTTC,CSASSSGGFSYNEQFF